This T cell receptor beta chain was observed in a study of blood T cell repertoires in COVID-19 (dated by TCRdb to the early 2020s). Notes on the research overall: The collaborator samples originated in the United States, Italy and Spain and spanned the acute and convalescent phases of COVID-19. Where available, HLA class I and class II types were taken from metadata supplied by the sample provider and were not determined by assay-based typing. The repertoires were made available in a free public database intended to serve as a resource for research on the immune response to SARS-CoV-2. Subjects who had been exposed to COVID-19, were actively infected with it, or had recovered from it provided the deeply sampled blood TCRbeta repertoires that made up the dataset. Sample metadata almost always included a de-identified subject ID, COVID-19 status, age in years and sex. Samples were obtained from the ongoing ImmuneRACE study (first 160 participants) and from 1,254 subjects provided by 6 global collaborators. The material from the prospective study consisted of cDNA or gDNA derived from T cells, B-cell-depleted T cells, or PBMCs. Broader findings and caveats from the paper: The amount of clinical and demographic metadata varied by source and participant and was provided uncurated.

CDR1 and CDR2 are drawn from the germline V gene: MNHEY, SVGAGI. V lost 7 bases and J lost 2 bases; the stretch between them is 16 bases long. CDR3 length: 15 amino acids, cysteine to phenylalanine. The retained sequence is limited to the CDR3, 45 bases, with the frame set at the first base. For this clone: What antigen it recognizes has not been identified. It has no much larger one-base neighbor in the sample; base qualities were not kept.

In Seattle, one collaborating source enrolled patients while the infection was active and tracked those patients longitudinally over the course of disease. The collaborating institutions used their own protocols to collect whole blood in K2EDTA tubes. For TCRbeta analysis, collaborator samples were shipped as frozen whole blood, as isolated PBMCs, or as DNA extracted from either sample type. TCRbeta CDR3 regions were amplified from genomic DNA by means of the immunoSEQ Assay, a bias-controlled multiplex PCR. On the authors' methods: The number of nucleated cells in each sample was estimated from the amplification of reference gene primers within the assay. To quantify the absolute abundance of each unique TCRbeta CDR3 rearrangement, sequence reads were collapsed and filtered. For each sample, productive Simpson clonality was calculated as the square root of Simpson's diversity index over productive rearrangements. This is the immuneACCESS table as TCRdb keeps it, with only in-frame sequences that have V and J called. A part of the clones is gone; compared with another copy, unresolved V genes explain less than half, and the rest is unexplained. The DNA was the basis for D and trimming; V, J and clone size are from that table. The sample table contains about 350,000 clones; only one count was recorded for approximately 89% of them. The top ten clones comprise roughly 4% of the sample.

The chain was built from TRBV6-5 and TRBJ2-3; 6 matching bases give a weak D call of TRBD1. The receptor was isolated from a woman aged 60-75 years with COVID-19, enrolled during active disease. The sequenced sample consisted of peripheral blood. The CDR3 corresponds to CASKPRDTNTDTQYF. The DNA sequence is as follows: TGTGCCAGCAAACCCCGGGACACCAACACAGATACGCAGTATTTT.